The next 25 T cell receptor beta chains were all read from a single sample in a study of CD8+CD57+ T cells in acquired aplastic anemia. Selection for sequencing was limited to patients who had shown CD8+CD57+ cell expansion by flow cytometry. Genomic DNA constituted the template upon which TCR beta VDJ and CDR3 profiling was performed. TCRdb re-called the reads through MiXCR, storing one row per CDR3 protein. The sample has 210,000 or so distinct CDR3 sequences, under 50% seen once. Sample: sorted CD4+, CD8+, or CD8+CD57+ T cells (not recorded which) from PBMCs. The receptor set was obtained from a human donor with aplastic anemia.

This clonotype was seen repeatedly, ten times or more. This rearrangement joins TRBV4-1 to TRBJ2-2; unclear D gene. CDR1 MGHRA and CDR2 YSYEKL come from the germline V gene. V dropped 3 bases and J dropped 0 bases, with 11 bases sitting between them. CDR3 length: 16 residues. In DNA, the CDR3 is TGCGCCAGCAGCCACAGAACAGAAACGAACACCGGGGAGCTGTTTTTT. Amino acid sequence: CASSHRTETNTGELFF.

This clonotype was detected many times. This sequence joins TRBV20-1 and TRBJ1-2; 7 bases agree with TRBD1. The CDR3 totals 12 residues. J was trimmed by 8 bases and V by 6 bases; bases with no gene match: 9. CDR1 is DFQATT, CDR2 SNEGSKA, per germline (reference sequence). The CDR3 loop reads CSAPGQLRGYTF. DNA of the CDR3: TGCAGTGCCCCGGGACAGCTAAGAGGCTACACCTTC.

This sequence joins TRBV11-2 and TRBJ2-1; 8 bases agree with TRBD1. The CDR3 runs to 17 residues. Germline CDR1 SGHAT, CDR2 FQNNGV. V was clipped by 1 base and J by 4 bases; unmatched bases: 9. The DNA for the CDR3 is TGTGCCAGCAGCTTAGGGCAGGGGGCTCCCCTTTACAATGAGCAGTTCTTC. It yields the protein CASSLGQGAPLYNEQFF.

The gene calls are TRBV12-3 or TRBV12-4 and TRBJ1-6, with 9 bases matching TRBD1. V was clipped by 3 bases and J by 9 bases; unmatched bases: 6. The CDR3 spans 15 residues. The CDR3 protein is CASSFAGTGSSPLHF. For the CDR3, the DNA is TGTGCCAGCAGTTTCGCCGGGACAGGGAGTTCACCCCTCCACTTT.

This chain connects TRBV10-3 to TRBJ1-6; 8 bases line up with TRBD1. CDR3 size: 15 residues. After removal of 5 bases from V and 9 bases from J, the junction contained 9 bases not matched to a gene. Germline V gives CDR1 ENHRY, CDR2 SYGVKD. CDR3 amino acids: CAISPGTGVFSPLHF. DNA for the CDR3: TGTGCCATCAGTCCAGGGACAGGAGTATTTTCACCCCTCCACTTT.

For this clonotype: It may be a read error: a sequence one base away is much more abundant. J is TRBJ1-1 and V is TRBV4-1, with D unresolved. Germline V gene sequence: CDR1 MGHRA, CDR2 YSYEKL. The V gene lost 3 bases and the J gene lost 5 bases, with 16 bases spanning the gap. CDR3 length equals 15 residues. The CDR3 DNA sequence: TGCGCCAGCAGCCACTCCCCCCTCCCTACAACTGAAGCTTTCTTT. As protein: CASSHSPLPTTEAFF.

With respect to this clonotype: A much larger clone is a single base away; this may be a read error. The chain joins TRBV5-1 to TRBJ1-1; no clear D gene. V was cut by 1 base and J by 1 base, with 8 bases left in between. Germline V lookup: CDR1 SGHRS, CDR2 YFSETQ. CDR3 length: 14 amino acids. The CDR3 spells CASSLYSSNTEAFF. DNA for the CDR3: TGCGCCAGCAGCTTGTACAGCTCGAACACTGAAGCTTTCTTT.

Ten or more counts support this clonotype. CDR3 loop: CASSYSSSRRGDEQFF. The DNA of the CDR3 is TGTGCCAGCAGTTACTCGAGTAGCCGGCGGGGGGATGAGCAGTTCTTC. V gene TRBV6-5 combines with J gene TRBJ2-1; 8 nucleotides match TRBD2. The CDR3 is 16 amino acids. Losses at the gene ends were 0 bases for V and 8 bases for J; bases not matched to a gene: 9. CDR1 and CDR2 from the germline V gene are MNHEY and SVGAGI.

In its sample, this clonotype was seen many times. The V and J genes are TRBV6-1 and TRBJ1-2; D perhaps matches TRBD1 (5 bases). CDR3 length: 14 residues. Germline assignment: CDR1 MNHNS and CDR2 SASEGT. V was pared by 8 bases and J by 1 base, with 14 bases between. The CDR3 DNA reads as TGTGCCAGCGGACATTTCGGAAGTAACTATGGCTACACCTTC. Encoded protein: CASGHFGSNYGYTF.

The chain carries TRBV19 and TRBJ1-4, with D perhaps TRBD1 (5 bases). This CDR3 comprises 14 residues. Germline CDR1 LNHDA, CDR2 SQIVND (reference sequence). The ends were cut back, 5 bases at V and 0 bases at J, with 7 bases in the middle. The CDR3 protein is CASSRTTTNEKLFF. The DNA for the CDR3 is TGTGCCAGTAGTCGGACAACAACTAATGAAAAACTGTTTTTT.

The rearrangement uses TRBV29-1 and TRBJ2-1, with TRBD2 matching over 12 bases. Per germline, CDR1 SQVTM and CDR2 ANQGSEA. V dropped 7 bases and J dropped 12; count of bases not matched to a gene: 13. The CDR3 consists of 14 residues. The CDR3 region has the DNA TGCAGCGGCGCGACTAGCGGGGGTGCCGCGGCGCAGTTCTTC. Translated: CSGATSGGAAAQFF.

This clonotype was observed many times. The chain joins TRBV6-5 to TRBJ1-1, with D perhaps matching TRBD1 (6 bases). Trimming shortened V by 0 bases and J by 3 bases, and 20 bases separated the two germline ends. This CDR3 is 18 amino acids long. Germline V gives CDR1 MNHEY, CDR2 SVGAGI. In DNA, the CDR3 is TGTGCCAGCAGTTACTCGTACCTTCGGGTTTCAGGGGACACTGAAGCTTTCTTT. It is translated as CASSYSYLRVSGDTEAFF.

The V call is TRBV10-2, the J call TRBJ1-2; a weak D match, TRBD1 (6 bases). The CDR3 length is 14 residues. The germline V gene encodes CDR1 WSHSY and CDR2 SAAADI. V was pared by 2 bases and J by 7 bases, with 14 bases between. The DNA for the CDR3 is TGCGCCAGCAGTGAGCCGAAGGGGGTCGGTGGCTACACCTTC. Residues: CASSEPKGVGGYTF.

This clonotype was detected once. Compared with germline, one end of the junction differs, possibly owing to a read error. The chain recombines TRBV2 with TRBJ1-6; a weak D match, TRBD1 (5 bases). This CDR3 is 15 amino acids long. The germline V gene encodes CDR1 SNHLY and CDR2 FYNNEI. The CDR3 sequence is CASSEWQGYNSPLYF. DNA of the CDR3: TGTGCCAGCAGTGAATGGCAGGGCTATAATTCACCCCTCTACTTT. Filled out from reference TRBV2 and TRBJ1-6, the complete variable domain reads EPEVTQTPSHQVTQMGQEVILRCVPISNHLYFYWYRQILGQKVEFLVSFYNNEISEKSEIFDDQFSVERPDGSNFTLKIRSTKLEDSAMYFCASSEWQGYNSPLYFGNGTRLTVT.

CDR3 sequence reads: CATSDLAQPQHF. DNA of the CDR3: TGTGCCACCAGTGATTTAGCTCAGCCCCAGCATTTT. The V gene is TRBV24-1, the J gene TRBJ1-5; D is uncertain. Trimming pared 1 base from V and 6 bases from J, leaving 3 bases between. The CDR3 extends over 12 amino acids. Germline CDR1 reads KGHDR; CDR2 reads SFDVKD.

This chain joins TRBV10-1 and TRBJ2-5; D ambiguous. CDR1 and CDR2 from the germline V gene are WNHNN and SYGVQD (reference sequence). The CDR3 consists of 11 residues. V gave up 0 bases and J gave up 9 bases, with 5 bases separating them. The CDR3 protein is CASSESGAQYF. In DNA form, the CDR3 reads TGCGCCAGCAGTGAGTCTGGGGCCCAGTACTTC.

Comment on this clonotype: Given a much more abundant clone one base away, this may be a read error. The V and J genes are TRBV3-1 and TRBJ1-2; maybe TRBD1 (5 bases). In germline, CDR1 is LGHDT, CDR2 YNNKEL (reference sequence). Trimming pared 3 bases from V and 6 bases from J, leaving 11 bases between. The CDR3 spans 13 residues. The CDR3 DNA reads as TGTGCCAGCAGCCACGGGATAGGGGATGGCTACACCTTC. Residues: CASSHGIGDGYTF. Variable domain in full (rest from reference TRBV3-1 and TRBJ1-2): DTAVSQTPKYLVTQMGNDKSIKCEQNLGHDTMYWYKQDSKKFLKIMFSYNNKELIINETVPNRFSPKSPDKAHLNLHINSLELGDSAVYFCASSHGIGDGYTFGSGTRLTVV.

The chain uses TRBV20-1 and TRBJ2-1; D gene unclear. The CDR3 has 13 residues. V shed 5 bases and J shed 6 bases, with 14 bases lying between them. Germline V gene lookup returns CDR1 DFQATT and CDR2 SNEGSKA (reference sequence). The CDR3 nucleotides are TGCAGTGCTCCCGCCCGACCACCCAATGAGCAGTTCTTC. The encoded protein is CSAPARPPNEQFF.

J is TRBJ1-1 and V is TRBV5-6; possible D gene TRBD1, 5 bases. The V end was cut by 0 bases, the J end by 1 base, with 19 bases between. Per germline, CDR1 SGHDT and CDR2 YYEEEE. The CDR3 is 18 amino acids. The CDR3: CASSLEYRGTGENTEAFF. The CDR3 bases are TGTGCCAGCAGCTTGGAATATAGGGGCACAGGTGAGAACACTGAAGCTTTCTTT.

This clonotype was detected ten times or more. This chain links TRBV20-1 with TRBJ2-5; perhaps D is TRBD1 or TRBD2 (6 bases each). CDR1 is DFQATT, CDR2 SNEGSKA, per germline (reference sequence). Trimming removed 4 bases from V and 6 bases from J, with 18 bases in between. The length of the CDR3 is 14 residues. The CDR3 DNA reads TGCAGTGCTATCGGGGGCAGAGCCATGAAGACCCAGTACTTC. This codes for CSAIGGRAMKTQYF.

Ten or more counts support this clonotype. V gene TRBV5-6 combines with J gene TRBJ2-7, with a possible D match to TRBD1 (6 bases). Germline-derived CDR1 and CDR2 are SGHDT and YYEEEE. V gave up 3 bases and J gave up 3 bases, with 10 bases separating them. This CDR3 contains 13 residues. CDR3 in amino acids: CASSSLDSYEQYF. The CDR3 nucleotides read TGTGCCAGCAGCTCCCTGGACAGCTACGAGCAGTACTTC.

This CDR3 is CAISGGGGLNTEAFF. CDR3 coding DNA: TGTGCCATCAGTGGTGGTGGGGGGTTGAACACTGAAGCTTTCTTT. This chain links TRBV10-3 with TRBJ1-1; weak D call: TRBD1 (5 bases). The CDR3 length is 15 residues. Between the trimmed V and J ends, which lost 4 bases and 0 bases, there was a span of 12 bases. Germline V CDR1 and CDR2: ENHRY, SYGVKD.

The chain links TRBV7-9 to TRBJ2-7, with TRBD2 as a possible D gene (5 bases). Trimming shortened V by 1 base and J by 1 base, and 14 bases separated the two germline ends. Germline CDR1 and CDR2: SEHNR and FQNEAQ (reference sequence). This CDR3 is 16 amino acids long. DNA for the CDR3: TGTGCCAGCAGCTTAGGACCGAAACCGGGGTCCTACGAGCAGTACTTC. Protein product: CASSLGPKPGSYEQYF.

The CDR3 DNA reads TGTGCCAGCAGCGCGAGGGGGACAGACTATAATTCACCCCTCCACTTT. Its protein product is CASSARGTDYNSPLHF. The chain combines TRBV9 with TRBJ1-6; the match to TRBD1 covers 7 bases. V was pared by 3 bases and J by 3 bases, with 6 bases of the junction left unmatched. This CDR3 contains 16 residues. Per the germline V gene, CDR1 is SGDLS and CDR2 is YYNGEE.

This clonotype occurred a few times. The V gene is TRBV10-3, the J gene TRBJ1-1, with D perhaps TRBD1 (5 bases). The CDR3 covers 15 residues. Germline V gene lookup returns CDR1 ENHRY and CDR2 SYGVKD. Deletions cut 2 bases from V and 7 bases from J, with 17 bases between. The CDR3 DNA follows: TGTGCCATCAGTGAGACCTCCGGCACAGGCGTTGAAGCTTTCTTT. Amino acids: CAISETSGTGVEAFF.